This record looks at one TCR beta chain sequence and its context. Specified time point: blood at routine non-recurrence follow-up after resection. Sequencing of whole RNA from tumor, nontumor lung or frozen PBMC involved no sorting. This entry is derived from a study of spatial heterogeneity in lung cancer. Looking at the study overall: Consistent detection of more beta-chain than alpha-chain sequences was observed. There were, on average, more than ten raw-read appearances for each unique TCR and UMI combination.

A unique molecular identifier was carried by every single TCR cDNA molecule. MiXCR, applied by TCRdb to the 5' RACE reads, yields one record per CDR3 protein. The table shows more than 25,000 distinct CDR3 sequences, with 5.4% occurring only once. V lost 4 bases and J lost 2, with 10 bases in between. The CDR3 is 14 residues long. Germline CDR1 is SGHVS and CDR2 is FQNEAQ. The clonotype was recovered from a female donor with early-stage non-small cell lung cancer. This specimen consisted of PBMCs, obtained at follow-up. The chain links TRBV7-8 to TRBJ2-3, with D possibly being TRBD2 (5 bases). The CDR3 nucleotides read TGTGCCAGCAGCTCGGGGTGGACCACAGATACGCAGTATTTT. Protein product: CASSSGWTTDTQYF.